This entry features one T cell receptor (beta chain) sequence. The antigen remains unidentified. The entry originates in a study of STAT5B mutations in CD4+ large granular lymphocyte leukemia. Repertoires were generated with immunoSEQ multiplex PCR, while TCRdb's copy carries only in-frame clones and drops some. The sample lists 30,000 to 40,000 clones; 69% were seen once. Overall study findings and caveats: Main leukemic clonotypes were patient-specific, but roughly 23% appeared at low frequency elsewhere. Without putative leukemic clones, patient CD4-sorted repertoires remained more clonal than healthy CD4+ repertoires.

V dropped 10 bases and J dropped 2 bases, with 9 bases sitting between them. This CDR3 is built from 12 residues. CDR1 MGHDK and CDR2 SYGVNS come from the germline V gene. This chain uses TRBV25-1 with TRBJ1-5; D is possibly TRBD1 (6 bases). Source material: CD4+ T cells from blood buffy coats. This receptor was obtained from a human donor in good health. The CDR3 region is CATNRGNQPQHF. The CDR3 DNA reads as TGTGCCACCAACAGGGGCAATCAGCCCCAGCATTTT.